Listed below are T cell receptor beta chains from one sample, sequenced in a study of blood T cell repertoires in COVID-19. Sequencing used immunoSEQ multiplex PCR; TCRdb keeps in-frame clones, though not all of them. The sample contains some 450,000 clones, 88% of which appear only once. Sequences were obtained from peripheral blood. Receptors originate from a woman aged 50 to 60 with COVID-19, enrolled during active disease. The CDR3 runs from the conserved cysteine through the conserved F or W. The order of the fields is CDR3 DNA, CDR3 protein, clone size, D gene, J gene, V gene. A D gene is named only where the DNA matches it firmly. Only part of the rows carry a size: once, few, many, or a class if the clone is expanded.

cdr3_nt: TGTGCCAGCAGCCAACGGAGGACGGACACTGAAGCTTTCTTT; cdr3_aa: CASSQRRTDTEAFF; clone_size: .; d_call: .; j_call: TRBJ1-1; v_call: TRBV4-2
cdr3_nt: TGCAGCGTTGGGGGGGGGCCGACATACCCCTACGAGCAGTACTTC; cdr3_aa: CSVGGGPTYPYEQYF; clone_size: once; d_call: .; j_call: TRBJ2-7; v_call: TRBV29-1
cdr3_nt: TGTGCCAGCAGGACTGACAGGGGGCAAGAGACCCAGTACTTC; cdr3_aa: CASRTDRGQETQYF; clone_size: .; d_call: TRBD1; j_call: TRBJ2-5; v_call: TRBV2
cdr3_nt: TGTGCCAGCGTCCAAAACGACAGACAACCTTATGGCTACACCTTC; cdr3_aa: CASVQNDRQPYGYTF; clone_size: .; d_call: .; j_call: TRBJ1-2; v_call: TRBV2
cdr3_nt: TGTGCCAGTAGTTGGGGGACAGGGGGCAGTTCAGGTCACAATGAGCAGTTCTTC; cdr3_aa: CASSWGTGGSSGHNEQFF; clone_size: .; d_call: TRBD1; j_call: TRBJ2-1; v_call: TRBV19
cdr3_nt: TGCGCCAGCAGCCAGGGACTAGCGGAGACCGGGGAGCTGTTTTTT; cdr3_aa: CASSQGLAETGELFF; clone_size: .; d_call: TRBD2; j_call: TRBJ2-2; v_call: TRBV5-1
cdr3_nt: TGCGCCAGCAGCCGATTCGTAGGACAGGACTCCTATGGCTACACCTTC; cdr3_aa: CASSRFVGQDSYGYTF; clone_size: .; d_call: TRBD1; j_call: TRBJ1-2; v_call: TRBV5-1
cdr3_nt: TGTGCCAGTAGCCCCTCTCGGGACTATGCCTACGAGCAGTACTTC; cdr3_aa: CASSPSRDYAYEQYF; clone_size: .; d_call: TRBD2; j_call: TRBJ2-7; v_call: TRBV19
cdr3_nt: TGTGCCAGCAGCCAAGAACCGTCGGGACAGGGGTGGTCACCCCTCCACTTT; cdr3_aa: CASSQEPSGQGWSPLHF; clone_size: once; d_call: TRBD1; j_call: TRBJ1-6; v_call: TRBV4-2
cdr3_nt: TGTGCCAGCAGGTCCCTCACGGACAATGAGCAGTTCTTC; cdr3_aa: CASRSLTDNEQFF; clone_size: .; d_call: .; j_call: TRBJ2-1; v_call: TRBV5-4
cdr3_nt: TGTGCCACCAGTGATGCTATAGCGGGGGGGCCCTACGAGCAGTACTTC; cdr3_aa: CATSDAIAGGPYEQYF; clone_size: .; d_call: TRBD2; j_call: TRBJ2-7; v_call: TRBV24-1
cdr3_nt: TGTGCCAGCAGTGAACAAGGGGTGAACACTGAAGCTTTCTTT; cdr3_aa: CASSEQGVNTEAFF; clone_size: .; d_call: .; j_call: TRBJ1-1; v_call: TRBV2
cdr3_nt: TGCGCCAGCAGCTTCGGGGGTGCGACTGAAGCTTTCTTT; cdr3_aa: CASSFGGATEAFF; clone_size: .; d_call: .; j_call: TRBJ1-1; v_call: TRBV5-1
cdr3_nt: TGTGCCAGTAGTATAGACAGGGCGAACACTGAAGCTTTCTTT; cdr3_aa: CASSIDRANTEAFF; clone_size: .; d_call: .; j_call: TRBJ1-1; v_call: TRBV19
cdr3_nt: TGTGCCAGCAGCTTAGACCGGGACATAAATGAGCAGTTCTTC; cdr3_aa: CASSLDRDINEQFF; clone_size: .; d_call: .; j_call: TRBJ2-1; v_call: TRBV7-3
cdr3_nt: TGTGCCAGCAGTTTCGGGGGGTATGGCTACACCTTC; cdr3_aa: CASSFGGYGYTF; clone_size: .; d_call: .; j_call: TRBJ1-2; v_call: TRBV12-3/TRBV12-4
cdr3_nt: TGTGCCACCAGCAGAGGCCTCCAGGGTGGCAAAAACATTCAGTACTTC; cdr3_aa: CATSRGLQGGKNIQYF; clone_size: .; d_call: .; j_call: TRBJ2-4; v_call: TRBV15
cdr3_nt: TGCGCCAGCTCGACAGGGGGCAACTATGGCTACACCTTC; cdr3_aa: CASSTGGNYGYTF; clone_size: .; d_call: TRBD1; j_call: TRBJ1-2; v_call: TRBV5-1
cdr3_nt: TGTGCCAGCAGCCTCTGGACTAGCTCCTACGAGCAGTACTTC; cdr3_aa: CASSLWTSSYEQYF; clone_size: .; d_call: TRBD2; j_call: TRBJ2-7; v_call: TRBV11-2
cdr3_nt: TGTGCCAGCAGCTTAATACAGGGGAGGCGCGAGCAGTACTTC; cdr3_aa: CASSLIQGRREQYF; clone_size: .; d_call: .; j_call: TRBJ2-7; v_call: TRBV11-2
cdr3_nt: TGCGCCAGCAGCTCAACAGGGCCCCTTAATGAAAAACTGTTTTTT; cdr3_aa: CASSSTGPLNEKLFF; clone_size: once; d_call: .; j_call: TRBJ1-4; v_call: TRBV5-1
cdr3_nt: TGTGCCACCAGCAGAGATTTGACAGGGAGTAACAATCAGCCCCAGCATTTT; cdr3_aa: CATSRDLTGSNNQPQHF; clone_size: .; d_call: TRBD1; j_call: TRBJ1-5; v_call: TRBV15
cdr3_nt: TGTGCCAGCAGTAGGGGCAGCTCGGTAGAAGAGACCCAGTACTTC; cdr3_aa: CASSRGSSVEETQYF; clone_size: .; d_call: .; j_call: TRBJ2-5; v_call: TRBV2
cdr3_nt: TGTGCCAGCAGCCGGGACTATAACAATGAGCAGTTCTTC; cdr3_aa: CASSRDYNNEQFF; clone_size: .; d_call: TRBD2; j_call: TRBJ2-1; v_call: TRBV3-1/TRBV3-2
cdr3_nt: TGTGCCAGCAGTTCCTCGGACAGGACCTACGAGCAGTACTTC; cdr3_aa: CASSSSDRTYEQYF; clone_size: .; d_call: TRBD1; j_call: TRBJ2-7; v_call: TRBV28
cdr3_nt: TGTGCCAGCAAGAGCTCCTACAATGAGCAGTTCTTC; cdr3_aa: CASKSSYNEQFF; clone_size: .; d_call: .; j_call: TRBJ2-1; v_call: TRBV12-3/TRBV12-4
cdr3_nt: TGTGCCAGCAAACTACTAGCGGGGGGCCAGGATGAGCAGTTCTTC; cdr3_aa: CASKLLAGGQDEQFF; clone_size: .; d_call: TRBD2; j_call: TRBJ2-1; v_call: TRBV2
cdr3_nt: TGCAGCGTTGTTAGGGACACCAACACCGGGGAGCTGTTTTTT; cdr3_aa: CSVVRDTNTGELFF; clone_size: .; d_call: .; j_call: TRBJ2-2; v_call: TRBV29-1
cdr3_nt: TGTGCCAGCAGCCGCACGACAGGGGTTAGTTATGGCTACACCTTC; cdr3_aa: CASSRTTGVSYGYTF; clone_size: .; d_call: TRBD1; j_call: TRBJ1-2; v_call: TRBV7-9
cdr3_nt: TGTGCCAGCAGGGTTGACAATCTTCCCTACAATGAGCAGTTCTTC; cdr3_aa: CASRVDNLPYNEQFF; clone_size: .; d_call: .; j_call: TRBJ2-1; v_call: TRBV6-5
cdr3_nt: TGTGCCAGCAGTCTCGGGACTCGGGGGAACACTGAAGCTTTCTTT; cdr3_aa: CASSLGTRGNTEAFF; clone_size: .; d_call: .; j_call: TRBJ1-1; v_call: TRBV27
cdr3_nt: TGTGCCAGCAGCCGAGGGACAGGGGGCAAGGAAGCTTTCTTT; cdr3_aa: CASSRGTGGKEAFF; clone_size: once; d_call: TRBD1; j_call: TRBJ1-1; v_call: TRBV6-5
cdr3_nt: TGTGCCAGCACCGAAGGGGCAGGCTACGAGCAGTACTTC; cdr3_aa: CASTEGAGYEQYF; clone_size: few; d_call: .; j_call: TRBJ2-7; v_call: TRBV12-3/TRBV12-4
cdr3_nt: TGTGCCAGTAGTATTGGAGGCAGGTTGCGGGATCAGCCCCAGCATTTT; cdr3_aa: CASSIGGRLRDQPQHF; clone_size: .; d_call: .; j_call: TRBJ1-5; v_call: TRBV19
cdr3_nt: TGTGCCAGCAGTGAATGGCCCCCGGGTCAGAACACTGAAGCTTTCTTT; cdr3_aa: CASSEWPPGQNTEAFF; clone_size: .; d_call: .; j_call: TRBJ1-1; v_call: TRBV6-1
cdr3_nt: TGTGCCATCAGTGAGTTAGAACAGACTAAAGAGACCCAGTACTTC; cdr3_aa: CAISELEQTKETQYF; clone_size: .; d_call: .; j_call: TRBJ2-5; v_call: TRBV10-3
cdr3_nt: TGTGCCAGCTCTCCCCGAACCGGGACAGGGGGCGCAGATACGCAGTATTTT; cdr3_aa: CASSPRTGTGGADTQYF; clone_size: .; d_call: TRBD1; j_call: TRBJ2-3; v_call: TRBV18
cdr3_nt: TGTGCCAGCACCCTTCTCGGCGGAAACTATGGCTACACCTTC; cdr3_aa: CASTLLGGNYGYTF; clone_size: .; d_call: .; j_call: TRBJ1-2; v_call: TRBV7-8
cdr3_nt: TGTGCCAGCAGTGGCGAGAAGGCGGCCGGGGAGCTGTTTTTT; cdr3_aa: CASSGEKAAGELFF; clone_size: .; d_call: .; j_call: TRBJ2-2; v_call: TRBV6-4
cdr3_nt: TGTGCCAGCAGCCAAGTTGCCCAGGCCCCGGGGGACCAGTACTTC; cdr3_aa: CASSQVAQAPGDQYF; clone_size: .; d_call: .; j_call: TRBJ2-5; v_call: TRBV4-2
cdr3_nt: TGCGCCAGCAGCCCTGGGACTAGCGGCACCTCCTACAATGAGCAGTTCTTC; cdr3_aa: CASSPGTSGTSYNEQFF; clone_size: .; d_call: TRBD2; j_call: TRBJ2-1; v_call: TRBV4-1
cdr3_nt: TGTGCCAGCAGTTTGGCGGGGAACGCTCAGCCCCAGCATTTT; cdr3_aa: CASSLAGNAQPQHF; clone_size: .; d_call: .; j_call: TRBJ1-5; v_call: TRBV28
cdr3_nt: TGTGCCACCAGCAGAGATAACGACAGGGCCAACGGCTACACCTTC; cdr3_aa: CATSRDNDRANGYTF; clone_size: .; d_call: TRBD1; j_call: TRBJ1-2; v_call: TRBV15
cdr3_nt: TGTGCCAGCAGCAGACCGGGGCTAGGGGGTCTTAATGAAAAACTGTTTTTT; cdr3_aa: CASSRPGLGGLNEKLFF; clone_size: .; d_call: .; j_call: TRBJ1-4; v_call: TRBV21-1
cdr3_nt: TGCGCCAGCAGCCCCTACGGAGGGAACACTGAAGCTTTCTTT; cdr3_aa: CASSPYGGNTEAFF; clone_size: .; d_call: .; j_call: TRBJ1-1; v_call: TRBV4-1
cdr3_nt: TGTGCCAGTAGTATCTTGGGACAAGGATATTCCCCGGGGGAGCAGTACTTC; cdr3_aa: CASSILGQGYSPGEQYF; clone_size: .; d_call: .; j_call: TRBJ2-7; v_call: TRBV19
cdr3_nt: TGTGCCAGCAGCCCAGGACTAGTCGAACATGCAGATACGCAGTATTTT; cdr3_aa: CASSPGLVEHADTQYF; clone_size: .; d_call: TRBD2; j_call: TRBJ2-3; v_call: TRBV11-3
cdr3_nt: TGCGCCAGCATTCGAATGAGCTCCTATAATTCACCCCTCCACTTT; cdr3_aa: CASIRMSSYNSPLHF; clone_size: once; d_call: .; j_call: TRBJ1-6; v_call: TRBV10-1